Below, 8 T cell receptor beta chains from the same sample are listed, as sequenced in a study of blood T cell repertoires in COVID-19. Data came from immunoSEQ multiplex PCR; TCRdb stores just in-frame clones and leaves some out. The sample shows tens of thousands of clones, 70% to 90% of them seen only once. The sequencing sample was made of peripheral blood. The source of these receptors is a human donor with active COVID-19. The donor label of this sample is uncertain.

The chain combines TRBV7-9 with TRBJ2-5, with 7 bases that match TRBD2. V lost 5 bases to trimming and J lost 5 bases; unmatched junction nucleotides: 8. This CDR3 has 14 residues. The germline gives CDR1 SEHNR, CDR2 FQNEAQ (reference sequence). The CDR3 DNA follows: TGTGCCAGCAGCCCACGGACTAGTCGGGAGACCCAGTACTTC. Residues: CASSPRTSRETQYF. Full variable domain (rest looked up from reference TRBV7-9 and TRBJ2-5): DTGVSQNPRHKITKRGQNVTFRCDPISEHNRLYWYRQTLGQGPEFLTYFQNEAQLEKSRLLSDRFSAERPKGSFSTLEIQRTEQGDSAMYLCASSPRTSRETQYFGPGTRLLVL.

The chain has TRBV6-5 and TRBJ1-5; TRBD1 aligns across 7 bases. This CDR3 is built from 12 residues. Germline lookup yields CDR1 MNHEY and CDR2 SVGAGI. V shed 9 bases and J 4 bases; nucleotides not matched to a gene: 3. The chain's CDR3 is CASQQGNQPQHF. CDR3 sequence (DNA): TGTGCCAGTCAACAGGGGAATCAGCCCCAGCATTTT.

There are a few counts of this clone. CDR3 loop: CASSETASYNEQFF. DNA of the CDR3: TGTGCCAGCAGTGAGACAGCGTCCTACAATGAGCAGTTCTTC. V is TRBV2 and J is TRBJ2-1, with D possibly TRBD1 on 5 matching bases. Trimming removed 3 bases from V and 1 base from J, with 7 bases in between. There are 14 residues in the CDR3. Germline lookup yields CDR1 SNHLY and CDR2 FYNNEI.

The chain is built from TRBV12-3 or TRBV12-4 and TRBJ2-3; TRBD2 is a possible D gene (6 bases). This CDR3 comprises 12 residues. Between the trimmed V and J ends, which lost 6 bases and 6 bases, there was a span of 10 bases. CDR3 in DNA: TGTGCCAGCAGAGGAGGAGGGGATACGCAGTATTTT. Translating it yields CASRGGGDTQYF.

This rearrangement joins TRBV27 to TRBJ1-1; tentative D call: TRBD1 (6 bases). V was clipped by 1 base and J by 2 bases, with 8 bases between them. The CDR3 length is 14 residues. Looked up from germline, CDR1 is MNHEY and CDR2 is SMNVEV (reference sequence). The CDR3, as DNA: TGTGCCAGCAGTTTATTGGGGGCAAACACTGAAGCTTTCTTT. This encodes CASSLLGANTEAFF.

This rearrangement joins TRBV7-8 to TRBJ2-1; no reliable D call. CDR3 size: 15 residues. Deletions cut 4 bases from V and 0 bases from J, with 10 bases between. Germline V gene lookup returns CDR1 SGHVS and CDR2 FQNEAQ. This CDR3 reads CASSSTSSSYNEQFF. The CDR3, as DNA: TGTGCCAGCAGCTCGACTTCTAGCTCCTACAATGAGCAGTTCTTC.

On this clone itself: One end of the junction varies from germline; a read error may be responsible. V usage is TRBV7-2 and J usage is TRBJ2-7; tentatively, D is TRBD2 (5 bases). Per the germline V gene, CDR1 is SGHTA and CDR2 is FQGNSA. The CDR3 totals 13 residues. The CDR3 nucleotides are TGTGCCAGCAGCCTAGCCCAGACCTACGAGCAGTACTTC. Protein product: CASSLAQTYEQYF.

The CDR3 sequence: CASSLARGQGNTIYF. The CDR3 nucleotides are TGTGCCAGCAGCTTAGCCAGGGGCCAGGGAAACACCATATATTTT. J is TRBJ1-3 and V is TRBV11-2; TRBD1 is a possible D gene (6 bases). Trimming removed 1 base from V and 4 bases from J, with 11 bases in between. Per the germline V gene, CDR1 is SGHAT and CDR2 is FQNNGV. The CDR3 sequence is 15 residues long.